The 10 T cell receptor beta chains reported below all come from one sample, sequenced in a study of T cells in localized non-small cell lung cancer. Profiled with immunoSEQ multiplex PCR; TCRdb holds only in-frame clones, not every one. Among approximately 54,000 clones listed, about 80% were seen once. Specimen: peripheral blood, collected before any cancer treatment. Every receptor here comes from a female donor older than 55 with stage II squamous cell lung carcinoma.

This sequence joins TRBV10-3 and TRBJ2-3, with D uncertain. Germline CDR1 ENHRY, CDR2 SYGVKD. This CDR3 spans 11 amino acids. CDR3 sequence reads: CAVQTTDTQYF. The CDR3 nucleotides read TGTGCGGTACAGACCACAGATACGCAGTATTTT.

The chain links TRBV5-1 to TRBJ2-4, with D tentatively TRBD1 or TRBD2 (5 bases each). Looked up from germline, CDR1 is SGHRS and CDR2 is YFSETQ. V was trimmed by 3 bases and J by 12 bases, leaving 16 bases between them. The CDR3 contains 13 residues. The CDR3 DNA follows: TGCGCCAGCAGCTCAGACCGGGACGGGGCTCAGTACTTC. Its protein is CASSSDRDGAQYF.

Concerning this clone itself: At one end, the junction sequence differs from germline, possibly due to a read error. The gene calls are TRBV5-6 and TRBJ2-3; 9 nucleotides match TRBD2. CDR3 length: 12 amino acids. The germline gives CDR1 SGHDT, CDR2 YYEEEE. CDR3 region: CASSLVAGDLDF. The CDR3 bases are TGTGCCAGCAGCTTGGTAGCGGGGGACCTGGATTTT.

This CDR3 reads CATSRGTGAQETQYF. CDR3 DNA sequence: TGTGCCACCAGCAGAGGGACTGGCGCACAAGAGACCCAGTACTTC. The chain carries TRBV15 and TRBJ2-5, with D tentatively TRBD2 (5 bases). Germline values: CDR1 LNHNV, CDR2 YYDKDF (reference sequence). Trimming cost V 1 base and J 2 bases, with 11 bases left between them. The CDR3 is 15 amino acids.

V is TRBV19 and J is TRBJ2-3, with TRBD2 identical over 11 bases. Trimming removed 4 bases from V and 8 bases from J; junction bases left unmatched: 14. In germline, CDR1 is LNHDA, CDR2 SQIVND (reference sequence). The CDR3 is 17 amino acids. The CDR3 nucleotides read TGTGCCAGTAGTACTAGCGGGGGGCCCCAACCGCCCGGTACGCAGTATTTT. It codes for CASSTSGGPQPPGTQYF.

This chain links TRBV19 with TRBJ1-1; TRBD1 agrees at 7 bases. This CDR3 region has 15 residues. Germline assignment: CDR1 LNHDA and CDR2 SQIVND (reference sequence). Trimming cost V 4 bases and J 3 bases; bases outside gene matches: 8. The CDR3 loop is CASSSPRQGHTEAFF. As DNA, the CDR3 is TGTGCCAGTAGTAGCCCGCGACAGGGCCACACTGAAGCTTTCTTT.

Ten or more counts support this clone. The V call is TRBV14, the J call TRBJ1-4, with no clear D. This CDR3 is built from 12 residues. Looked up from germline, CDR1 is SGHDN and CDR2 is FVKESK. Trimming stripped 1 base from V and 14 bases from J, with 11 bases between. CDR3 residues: CASSQGLGLLFF. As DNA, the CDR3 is TGTGCCAGCAGCCAAGGTCTGGGCCTCCTGTTTTTT.

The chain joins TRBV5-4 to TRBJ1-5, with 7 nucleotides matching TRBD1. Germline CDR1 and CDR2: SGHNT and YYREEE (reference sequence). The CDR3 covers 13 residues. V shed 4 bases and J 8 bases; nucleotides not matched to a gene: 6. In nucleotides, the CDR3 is TGTGCCAGCAGCCTTATTGGACAGGAGCCCCAGCATTTT. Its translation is CASSLIGQEPQHF.

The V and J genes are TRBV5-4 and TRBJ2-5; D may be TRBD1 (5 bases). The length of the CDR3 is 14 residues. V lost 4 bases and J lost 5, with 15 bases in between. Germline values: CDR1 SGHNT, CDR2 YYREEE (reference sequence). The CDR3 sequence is CASSQRGPSETQYF. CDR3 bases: TGTGCCAGCAGCCAAAGGGGCCCGAGTGAGACCCAGTACTTC.

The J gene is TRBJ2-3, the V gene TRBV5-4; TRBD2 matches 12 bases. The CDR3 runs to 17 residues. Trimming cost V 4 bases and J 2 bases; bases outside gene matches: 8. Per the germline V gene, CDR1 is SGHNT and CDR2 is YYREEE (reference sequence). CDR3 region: CASSPSGGARYTDTQYF. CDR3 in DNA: TGTGCCAGCAGCCCTAGCGGGGGGGCCCGATACACAGATACGCAGTATTTT.